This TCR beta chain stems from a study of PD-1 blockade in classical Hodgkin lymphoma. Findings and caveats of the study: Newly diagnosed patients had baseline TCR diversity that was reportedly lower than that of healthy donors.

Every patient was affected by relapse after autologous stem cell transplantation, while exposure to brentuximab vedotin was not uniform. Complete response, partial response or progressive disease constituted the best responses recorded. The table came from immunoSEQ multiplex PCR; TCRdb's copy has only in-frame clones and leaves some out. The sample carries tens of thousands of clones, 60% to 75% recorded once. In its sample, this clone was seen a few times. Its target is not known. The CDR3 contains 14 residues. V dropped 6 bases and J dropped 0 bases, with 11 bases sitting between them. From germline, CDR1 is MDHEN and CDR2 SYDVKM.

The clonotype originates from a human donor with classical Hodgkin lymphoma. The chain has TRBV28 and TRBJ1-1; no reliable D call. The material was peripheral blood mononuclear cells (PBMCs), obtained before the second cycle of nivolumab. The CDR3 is CASSPRRLNTEAFF. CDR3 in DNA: TGTGCCAGCAGCCCCCGACGGTTGAACACTGAAGCTTTCTTT.